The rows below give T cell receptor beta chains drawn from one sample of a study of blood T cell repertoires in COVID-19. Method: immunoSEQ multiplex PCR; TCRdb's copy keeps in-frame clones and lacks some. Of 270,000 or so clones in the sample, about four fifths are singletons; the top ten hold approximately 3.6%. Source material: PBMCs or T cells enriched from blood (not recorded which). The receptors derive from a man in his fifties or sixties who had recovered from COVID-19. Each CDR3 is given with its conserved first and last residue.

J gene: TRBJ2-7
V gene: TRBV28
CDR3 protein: CASRKQGGGSYEQYF

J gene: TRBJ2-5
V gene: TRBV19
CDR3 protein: CASSWVTGNQETQYF

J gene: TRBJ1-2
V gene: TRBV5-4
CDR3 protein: CASSLAGDPGGYTF

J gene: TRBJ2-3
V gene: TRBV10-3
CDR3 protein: CAISEGREGGTDTQYF

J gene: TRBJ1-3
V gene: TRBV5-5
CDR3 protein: CASSFDRPNSGNTIYF

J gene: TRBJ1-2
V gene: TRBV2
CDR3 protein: CASQLGQGSGYTF

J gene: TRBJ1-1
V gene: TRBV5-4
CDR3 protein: CASSLGQGYTEAFF

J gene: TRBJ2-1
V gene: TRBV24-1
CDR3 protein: CATSRGSGGYWNEQFF

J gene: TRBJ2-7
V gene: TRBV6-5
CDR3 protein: CASTSGGPFYEQYF

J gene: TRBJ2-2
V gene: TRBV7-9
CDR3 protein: CASGESGINTGELFF

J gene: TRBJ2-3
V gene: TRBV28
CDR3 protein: CASRDGGRFTDTQYF

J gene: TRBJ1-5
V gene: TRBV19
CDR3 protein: CASSIDGPNRDRVWPQHF

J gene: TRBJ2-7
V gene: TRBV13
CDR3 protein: CASSPPTGVYEQYF

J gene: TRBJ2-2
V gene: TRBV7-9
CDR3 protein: CASSLLGGHTGELFF

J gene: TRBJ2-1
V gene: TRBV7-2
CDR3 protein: CASRTLAGGANEQFF

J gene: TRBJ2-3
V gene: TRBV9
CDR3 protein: CASSVGVDYTDTQYF

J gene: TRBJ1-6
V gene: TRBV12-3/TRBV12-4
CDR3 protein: CASSSTVGSPLHF

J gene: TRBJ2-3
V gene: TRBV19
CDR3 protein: CASSMGGPDTQYF

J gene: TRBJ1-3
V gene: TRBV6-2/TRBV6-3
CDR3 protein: CASSSVGGSSGNTIYF

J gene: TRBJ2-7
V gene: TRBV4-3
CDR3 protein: CASSRGVNYEQYF